This entry lists 4 T cell receptor beta chains sequenced from one sample in a study of shared clonotypes between healthy human individuals. Here immunoSEQ multiplex PCR was the method, and the copy in TCRdb shows in-frame clones only, minus some. The sample lists some 2,100,000 clones; approximately 96% were seen once. Sequencing input: naive CD4+ T cells sorted from blood. Subset meaning: CD45RA+ positively selected. The receptors stem from a man aged 18 to 35 in good health.

This chain connects TRBV6-1 to TRBJ1-4; perhaps TRBD1 as D (5 bases). Trimming removed 4 bases from V and 1 base from J, with 10 bases in between. The CDR3 is 15 residues long. The germline gives CDR1 MNHNS, CDR2 SASEGT. The CDR3 DNA sequence: TGTGCCAGCAGTGTAGGGACTGGAACTAATGAAAAACTGTTTTTT. Amino acid sequence: CASSVGTGTNEKLFF.

This clone was observed a single time. The chain combines TRBV9 with TRBJ1-1; 7 bases align to TRBD1. The germline CDR1 and CDR2 sequences are SGDLS and YYNGEE. V dropped 4 bases and J dropped 1; count of bases not matched to a gene: 4. The CDR3 consists of 14 residues. DNA for the CDR3: TGTGCCAGCAGCCCGAGACAGGGGAACACTGAAGCTTTCTTT. It translates to CASSPRQGNTEAFF.

The chain joins TRBV10-2 to TRBJ2-7; D unresolved. The CDR3 covers 12 residues. Trimming took 2 bases from V and 4 from J, leaving 6 bases between them. Germline V gene sequence: CDR1 WSHSY, CDR2 SAAADI. The CDR3, as DNA: TGCGCCAGCAGTGAGCTTGTATACGAGCAGTACTTC. Amino acids: CASSELVYEQYF.

This chain joins TRBV18 and TRBJ1-4; the match to TRBD1 covers 7 bases. J was trimmed by 0 bases and V by 3 bases; bases with no gene match: 7. CDR1 and CDR2 from the germline V gene are KGHSH and LQKENI. The CDR3 covers 17 residues. CDR3 residues: CASSPGQDLATNEKLFF. The CDR3 DNA sequence: TGTGCCAGCTCACCCGGACAGGATCTAGCAACTAATGAAAAACTGTTTTTT.